Following are 20 T cell receptor beta chains from one sample sequenced in a study of T cells after yellow fever vaccination. TCRdb re-derived calls from the 5' RACE reads in MiXCR, one entry per CDR3 protein. The data show 500,000 to 700,000 distinct CDR3 sequences, about 19% seen once. The specimen comprised PBMCs, sampled 15 days after the yellow fever booster vaccination. The receptors were gathered from a man younger than 45 who received the YFV17D yellow fever vaccine.

The rearrangement links TRBV6-4 to TRBJ2-2; tentative D call: TRBD2 (5 bases). The length of the CDR3 is 14 residues. The germline V and J ends were trimmed by 4 bases and 0 bases, with 6 bases remaining between them. Germline-derived CDR1 and CDR2 are MRHNA and SNTAGT. This CDR3 is CASSVGANTGELFF. The CDR3 DNA sequence: TGTGCCAGCAGTGTCGGGGCGAACACCGGGGAGCTGTTTTTT.

The chain carries TRBV6-2 or TRBV6-3 and TRBJ2-1; 9 nucleotides align to TRBD2. Losses at the gene ends were 6 bases for V and 3 bases for J; bases not matched to a gene: 3. Germline lookup yields CDR1 MNHEY and CDR2 SVGEGT. The CDR3 contains 14 residues. CDR3 residues: CASRQREVYNEQFF. CDR3 DNA: TGTGCCAGCAGGCAGCGGGAGGTCTACAATGAGCAGTTCTTC.

This clonotype was counted a single time. This rearrangement joins TRBV4-3 to TRBJ2-5; D gene uncertain. The V end lost 2 bases, the J end lost 5 bases, and 12 bases lay between the germline ends. This CDR3 is built from 14 residues. Germline V lookup: CDR1 LGHNA, CDR2 YSLEER. The CDR3 spells CASSQQHSYETQYF. CDR3 DNA sequence: TGCGCCAGCAGCCAACAGCATTCGTACGAGACCCAGTACTTC.

The chain couples TRBV29-1 to TRBJ2-2, with 12 positions matching TRBD2. This CDR3 is 14 amino acids long. V lost 1 base and J lost 6; bases outside the gene matches: 0. Germline CDR1 SQVTM, CDR2 ANQGSEA. Here the CDR3 reads CSVEGTSGAGELFF. CDR3 coding DNA: TGCAGCGTTGAAGGGACTAGCGGGGCCGGGGAGCTGTTTTTT.

This clonotype was observed a few times. V and J are TRBV25-1 and TRBJ1-5, with a tentative D call TRBD1 (6 bases). CDR1 MGHDK and CDR2 SYGVNS come from the germline V gene. V lost 3 bases and J lost 7, with 10 bases in between. The CDR3 loop spans 13 amino acids. As DNA, the CDR3 is TGTGCCAGCAGTGATCAGGGGAGGCAGCCCCAGCATTTT. It translates to CASSDQGRQPQHF.

This chain joins TRBV13 and TRBJ2-7; 7 bases agree with TRBD1. The CDR3 runs to 14 residues. J was trimmed by 5 bases and V by 5 bases; bases with no gene match: 9. CDR1 and CDR2 (germline): PRHDT, FYEKMQ (reference sequence). As DNA, the CDR3 is TGTGCCAGCAGCCCGATGACAGGGTTTCACGAGCAGTACTTC. Protein product: CASSPMTGFHEQYF. Complete variable domain (other parts from reference TRBV13 and TRBJ2-7): AAGVIQSPRHLIKEKRETATLKCYPIPRHDTVYWYQQGPGQDPQFLISFYEKMQSDKGSIPDRFSAQQFSDYHSELNMSSLELGDSALYFCASSPMTGFHEQYFGPGTRLTVT.

The rearrangement links TRBV12-3 or TRBV12-4 to TRBJ1-2; D is unclear. The length of the CDR3 is 13 residues. The V end lost 5 bases, the J end lost 4 bases, and 11 bases lay between the germline ends. The CDR3 DNA reads as TGTGCCAGCAGTACCGGGCTGGGCTATGGCTACACCTTC. It codes for CASSTGLGYGYTF.

The chain recombines TRBV6-1 with TRBJ2-3; 8 positions match TRBD1. V lost 6 bases to trimming and J lost 0 bases; unmatched junction nucleotides: 5. This CDR3 comprises 15 residues. Per the germline V gene, CDR1 is MNHNS and CDR2 is SASEGT. CDR3 bases: TGTGCCAGCAGGTCGGGACAGGCCAGCACAGATACGCAGTATTTT. Amino acid sequence: CASRSGQASTDTQYF.

This clonotype was detected only a few times. This chain joins TRBV5-1 and TRBJ2-5; 10 bases line up with TRBD1. The CDR3 contains 18 residues. Losses at the gene ends were 3 bases for V and 0 bases for J; bases not matched to a gene: 11. CDR1 is SGHRS and CDR2 is YFSETQ in the germline V gene. The CDR3 DNA reads TGCGCCAGCAGCTCCCCGGGACAGGGGTCTCTGTACCAAGAGACCCAGTACTTC. Residues: CASSSPGQGSLYQETQYF.

The V call is TRBV3-1, the J call TRBJ2-2; D ambiguous. V was cut by 0 bases and J by 5 bases, with 13 bases left in between. The CDR3 spans 16 residues. Germline V gives CDR1 LGHDT, CDR2 YNNKEL (reference sequence). The CDR3 DNA reads as TGTGCCAGCAGCCAAGAATTGCTGGCGCGAACCGGGGAGCTGTTTTTT. This gives the protein CASSQELLARTGELFF.

This clonotype was counted a few times. V and J are TRBV7-9 and TRBJ2-4; 8 bases are a match to TRBD1. The CDR3 is 14 amino acids. Germline trimming cut 5 bases from V and 5 bases from J; bases unmatched to any gene: 5. The germline CDR1 and CDR2 sequences are SEHNR and FQNEAQ (reference sequence). The CDR3 reads CASSRTGIENIQYF. The DNA of the CDR3 is TGTGCCAGCAGCCGGACAGGGATTGAAAACATTCAGTACTTC. Drawing the rest from reference TRBV7-9 and TRBJ2-4, the complete variable domain is DTGVSQNPRHKITKRGQNVTFRCDPISEHNRLYWYRQTLGQGPEFLTYFQNEAQLEKSRLLSDRFSAERPKGSFSTLEIQRTEQGDSAMYLCASSRTGIENIQYFGAGTRLSVL.

The sample holds a few counts of this clonotype. The V call is TRBV5-1, the J call TRBJ2-2, with D maybe TRBD2 (6 bases). V was pared by 4 bases and J by 8 bases, with 15 bases between. From germline, CDR1 is SGHRS and CDR2 YFSETQ. This CDR3 has 14 residues. The CDR3 nucleotides read TGCGCCAGCAGCCTTGGCGGGGTCTCAGGGGAGCTGTTTTTT. Its translation: CASSLGGVSGELFF.

This clonotype was detected ten times or more. V is TRBV7-2 and J is TRBJ2-3, with a possible D match to TRBD1 (6 bases). The germline V gene has CDR1 SGHTA and CDR2 FQGNSA. V was trimmed by 5 bases and J by 4 bases, leaving 16 bases between them. The CDR3 covers 15 residues. The CDR3 sequence is CASSLRHTGSDTQYF. For the CDR3, the DNA is TGTGCCAGCAGCCTACGACACACAGGGTCAGATACGCAGTATTTT.

The chain joins TRBV27 to TRBJ1-2; tentatively, D is TRBD1 (5 bases). The germline V gene has CDR1 MNHEY and CDR2 SMNVEV (reference sequence). V was clipped by 2 bases and J by 5 bases, with 21 bases between them. The CDR3 has 17 amino acids. The DNA of the CDR3 is TGTGCCAGCAGTTTAGGGAAAGGACATTTGGAGCTTTATGGCTACACCTTC. Translation gives CASSLGKGHLELYGYTF.

This chain links TRBV7-2 with TRBJ1-4; a possible D gene is TRBD1 (5 bases). Looked up from germline, CDR1 is SGHTA and CDR2 is FQGNSA. V shed 0 bases and J shed 7 bases, with 15 bases lying between them. CDR3 size: 16 residues. The CDR3 DNA reads as TGTGCCAGCAGCTTAGCCCCTCCCGGGGGTGGTGAAAAACTGTTTTTT. This encodes CASSLAPPGGGEKLFF.

This clonotype was found many times. V gene TRBV7-2 combines with J gene TRBJ2-5; D ambiguous. CDR1 is SGHTA, CDR2 FQGNSA, per germline. V lost 1 base to trimming and J lost 5 bases, with 8 bases between them. The length of the CDR3 is 13 residues. CDR3 sequence (DNA): TGTGCCAGCAGCTTAGGATATACGGAGACCCAGTACTTC. Amino acid sequence: CASSLGYTETQYF. The complete variable domain, with remaining parts taken from reference TRBV7-2 and TRBJ2-5, reads GAGVSQSPSNKVTEKGKDVELRCDPISGHTALYWYRQSLGQGLEFLIYFQGNSAPDKSGLPSDRFSAERTGGSVSTLTIQRTQQEDSAVYLCASSLGYTETQYFGPGTRLLVL.

This sequence joins TRBV6-5 and TRBJ2-7; the D gene is possibly TRBD1 (5 bases). Per germline, CDR1 MNHEY and CDR2 SVGAGI. CDR3 length equals 15 residues. V gave up 0 bases and J gave up 2 bases, with 11 bases separating them. The CDR3 region is CASSYSRVSTYEQYF. The CDR3 coding sequence is TGTGCCAGCAGTTACTCCAGGGTATCAACCTACGAGCAGTACTTC.

This clonotype turned up a few times. This sequence joins TRBV28 and TRBJ2-7; D may correspond to TRBD1 or TRBD2 (5 bases each). The ends were cut back, 7 bases at V and 0 bases at J, with 13 bases in the middle. The CDR3 is made up of 14 amino acids. The germline V gene has CDR1 MDHEN and CDR2 SYDVKM. Written as DNA, the CDR3 is TGTGCCAGCACCGGGGCTTCTCCCTCCTACGAGCAGTACTTC. Translating it yields CASTGASPSYEQYF.

This clonotype was detected only a few times. This chain's CDR3 is CASSLGRDFGGYTF. The CDR3 nucleotides read TGTGCCAGCAGCTTGGGTCGCGACTTTGGTGGCTACACCTTC. The chain recombines TRBV7-2 with TRBJ1-2; D is uncertain. The CDR3 has 14 residues. Germline V gene sequence: CDR1 SGHTA, CDR2 FQGNSA. With 3 bases removed from V and 7 bases from J, the gap between germline ends came to 15 bases.

The rearrangement links TRBV9 to TRBJ2-5; no clear D. This CDR3 has 13 amino acids. V gave up 3 bases and J gave up 2 bases, with 8 bases separating them. CDR1 is SGDLS, CDR2 YYNGEE, per germline. The CDR3 region is CASSGPAQETQYF. The CDR3 nucleotides read TGTGCCAGCAGCGGACCGGCACAAGAGACCCAGTACTTC.